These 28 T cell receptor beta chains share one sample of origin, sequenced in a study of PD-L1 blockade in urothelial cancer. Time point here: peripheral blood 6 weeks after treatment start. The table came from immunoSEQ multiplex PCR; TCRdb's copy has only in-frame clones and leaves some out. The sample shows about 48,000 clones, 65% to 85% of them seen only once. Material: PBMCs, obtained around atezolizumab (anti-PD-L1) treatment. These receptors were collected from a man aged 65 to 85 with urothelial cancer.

The DNA of the CDR3 is TGTGCCAGCGTGGGGGAGGGGCTTAGCAATCAGCCCCAGCATTTT. This codes for CASVGEGLSNQPQHF. This chain joins TRBV6-6 and TRBJ1-5; TRBD1 is a possible D gene (5 bases). The ends were cut back, 8 bases at V and 0 bases at J, with 14 bases in the middle. The CDR3 consists of 15 residues. The germline V gene has CDR1 MNHNY and CDR2 SVGAGI (reference sequence).

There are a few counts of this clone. This CDR3 reads CASSATGSTEAFF. In DNA form, the CDR3 reads TGTGCCAGCAGTGCCACAGGGTCCACTGAAGCTTTCTTT. This chain connects TRBV6-1 to TRBJ1-1, with D possibly matching TRBD1 (6 bases). The germline V and J ends were trimmed by 4 bases and 4 bases, with 10 bases remaining between them. Per the germline V gene, CDR1 is MNHNS and CDR2 is SASEGT. This CDR3 comprises 13 residues.

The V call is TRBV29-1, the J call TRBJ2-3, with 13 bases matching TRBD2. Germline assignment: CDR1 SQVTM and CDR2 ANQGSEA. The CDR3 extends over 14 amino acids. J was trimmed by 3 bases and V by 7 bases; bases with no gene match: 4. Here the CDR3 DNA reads TGCAGCGGTAGGACTAGCGGGAGAACAGATACGCAGTATTTT. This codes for CSGRTSGRTDTQYF.

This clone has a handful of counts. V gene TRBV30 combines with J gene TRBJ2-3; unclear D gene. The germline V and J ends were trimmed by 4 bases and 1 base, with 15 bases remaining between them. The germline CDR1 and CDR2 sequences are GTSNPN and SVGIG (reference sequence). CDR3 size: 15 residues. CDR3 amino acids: CAWNKELYGTDTQYF. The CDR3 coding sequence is TGTGCCTGGAACAAGGAACTATATGGCACAGATACGCAGTATTTT.

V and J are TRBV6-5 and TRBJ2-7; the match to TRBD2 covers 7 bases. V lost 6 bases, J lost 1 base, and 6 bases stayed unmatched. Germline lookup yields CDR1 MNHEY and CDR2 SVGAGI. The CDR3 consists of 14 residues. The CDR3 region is CASRRLASSYEQYF. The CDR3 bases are TGTGCCAGCAGGAGACTAGCTTCATCCTACGAGCAGTACTTC.

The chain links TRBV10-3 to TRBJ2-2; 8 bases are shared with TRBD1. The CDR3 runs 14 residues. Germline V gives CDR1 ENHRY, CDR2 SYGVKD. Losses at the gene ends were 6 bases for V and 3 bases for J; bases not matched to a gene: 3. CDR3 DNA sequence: TGTGCCATCAGGGACAGGGCTGACACCGGGGAGCTGTTTTTT. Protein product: CAIRDRADTGELFF.

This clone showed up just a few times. The CDR3 reads CATSRGGDRVYEQYF. For the CDR3, the DNA is TGTGCCACCAGCAGAGGAGGTGACAGGGTCTACGAGCAGTACTTC. The chain links TRBV15 to TRBJ2-7; 7 positions agree with TRBD1. With V trimmed by 1 base and J by 3 bases, 6 bases remained unmatched. The CDR3 has 15 amino acids. Germline V gene sequence: CDR1 LNHNV, CDR2 YYDKDF (reference sequence).

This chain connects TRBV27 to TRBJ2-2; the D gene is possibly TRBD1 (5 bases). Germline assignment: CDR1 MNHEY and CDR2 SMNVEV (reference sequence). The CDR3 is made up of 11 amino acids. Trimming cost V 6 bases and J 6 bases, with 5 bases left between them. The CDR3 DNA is TGTGCCAGCAGAGGGGCCGGGGAGCTGTTTTTT. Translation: CASRGAGELFF.

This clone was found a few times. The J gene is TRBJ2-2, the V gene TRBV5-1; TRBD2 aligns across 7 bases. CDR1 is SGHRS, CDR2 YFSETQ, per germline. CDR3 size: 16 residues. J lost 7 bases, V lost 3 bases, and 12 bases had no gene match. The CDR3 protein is CASSYALAGDRGELFF. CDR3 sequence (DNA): TGCGCCAGCAGCTATGCCTTAGCGGGCGACCGCGGGGAGCTGTTTTTT.

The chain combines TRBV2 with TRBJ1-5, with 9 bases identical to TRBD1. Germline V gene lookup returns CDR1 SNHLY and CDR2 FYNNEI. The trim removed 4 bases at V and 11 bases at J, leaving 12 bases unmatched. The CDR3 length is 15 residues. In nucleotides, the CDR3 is TGTGCCAGCAGTGTTGGGACAGGGAGTAGGGGGGCCCAGCATTTT. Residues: CASSVGTGSRGAQHF.

CDR3 in amino acids: CASSLWEPGLAGGESFF. The DNA of the CDR3 is TGTGCCAGCAGTTTATGGGAACCGGGACTAGCGGGGGGGGAGTCGTTCTTC. The chain links TRBV27 to TRBJ2-1, with 16 bases fitting TRBD2. The junction had 12 bases not matched to a gene; V was cut back by 1 base and J by 15 bases. The CDR3 consists of 17 residues. Germline V gene sequence: CDR1 MNHEY, CDR2 SMNVEV (reference sequence).

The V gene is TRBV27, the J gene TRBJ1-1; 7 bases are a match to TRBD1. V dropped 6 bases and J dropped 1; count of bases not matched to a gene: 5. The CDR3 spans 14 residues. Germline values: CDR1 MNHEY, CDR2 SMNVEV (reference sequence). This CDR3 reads CASRTGTANTEAFF. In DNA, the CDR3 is TGTGCCAGCAGGACCGGGACAGCGAACACTGAAGCTTTCTTT.

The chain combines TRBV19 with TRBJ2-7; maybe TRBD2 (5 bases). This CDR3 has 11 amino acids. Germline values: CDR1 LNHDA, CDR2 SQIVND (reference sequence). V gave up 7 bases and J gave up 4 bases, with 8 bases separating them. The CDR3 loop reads CASKSGYEQYF. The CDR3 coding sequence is TGTGCCAGTAAGTCGGGGTACGAGCAGTACTTC.

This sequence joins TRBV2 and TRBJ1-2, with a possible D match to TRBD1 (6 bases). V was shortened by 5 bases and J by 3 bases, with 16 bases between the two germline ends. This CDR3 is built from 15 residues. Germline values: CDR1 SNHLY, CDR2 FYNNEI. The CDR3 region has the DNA TGTGCCAGCAGTTCATTCGGGACACCGGACTATGGCTACACCTTC. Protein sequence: CASSSFGTPDYGYTF.

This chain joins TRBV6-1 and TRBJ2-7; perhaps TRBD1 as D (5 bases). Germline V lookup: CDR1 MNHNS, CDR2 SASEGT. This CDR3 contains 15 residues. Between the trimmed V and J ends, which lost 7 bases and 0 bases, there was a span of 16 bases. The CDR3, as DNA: TGTGCCAGCAACCGATTACAGGCCGTCTCCTACGAGCAGTACTTC. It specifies CASNRLQAVSYEQYF.

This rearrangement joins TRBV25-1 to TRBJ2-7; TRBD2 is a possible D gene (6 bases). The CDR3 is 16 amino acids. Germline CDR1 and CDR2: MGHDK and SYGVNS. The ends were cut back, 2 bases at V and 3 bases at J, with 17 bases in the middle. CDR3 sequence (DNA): TGTGCCAGCAGTGAAGCCCAGGTAGCGGATGTCTACGAGCAGTACTTC. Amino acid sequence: CASSEAQVADVYEQYF.

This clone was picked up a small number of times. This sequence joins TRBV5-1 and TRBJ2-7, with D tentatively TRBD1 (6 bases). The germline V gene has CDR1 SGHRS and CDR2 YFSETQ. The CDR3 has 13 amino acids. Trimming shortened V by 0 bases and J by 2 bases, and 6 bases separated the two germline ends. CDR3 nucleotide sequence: TGCGCCAGCAGCTTGGAGGGGGCCTACGAGCAGTACTTC. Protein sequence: CASSLEGAYEQYF. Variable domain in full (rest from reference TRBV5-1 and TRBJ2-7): KAGVTQTPRYLIKTRGQQVTLSCSPISGHRSVSWYQQTPGQGLQFLFEYFSETQRNKGNFPGRFSGRQFSNSRSEMNVSTLELGDSALYLCASSLEGAYEQYFGPGTRLTVT.

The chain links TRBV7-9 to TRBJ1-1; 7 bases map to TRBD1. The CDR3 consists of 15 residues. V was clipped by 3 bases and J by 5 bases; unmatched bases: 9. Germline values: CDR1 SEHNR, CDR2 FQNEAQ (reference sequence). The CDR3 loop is CASSFRSQGHTEAFF. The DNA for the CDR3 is TGTGCCAGCAGCTTCCGGTCACAGGGGCATACTGAAGCTTTCTTT.

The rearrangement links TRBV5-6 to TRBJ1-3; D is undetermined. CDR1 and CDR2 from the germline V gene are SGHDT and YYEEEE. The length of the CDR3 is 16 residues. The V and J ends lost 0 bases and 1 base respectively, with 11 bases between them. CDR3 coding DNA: TGTGCCAGCAGCTTGGCCCGAACTTTTTCTGGAAACACCATATATTTT. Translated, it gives CASSLARTFSGNTIYF. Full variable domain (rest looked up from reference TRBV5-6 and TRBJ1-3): DAGVTQSPTHLIKTRGQQVTLRCSPKSGHDTVSWYQQALGQGPQFIFQYYEEEERQRGNFPDRFSGHQFPNYSSELNVNALLLGDSALYLCASSLARTFSGNTIYFGEGSWLTVV.

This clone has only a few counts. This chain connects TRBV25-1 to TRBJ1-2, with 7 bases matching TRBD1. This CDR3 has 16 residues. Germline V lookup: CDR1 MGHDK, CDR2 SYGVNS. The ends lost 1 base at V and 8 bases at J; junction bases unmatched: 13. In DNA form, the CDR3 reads TGTGCCAGCAGTGAATCAGAGGGAGAGGGGGCGGAGGGCTACACCTTC. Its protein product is CASSESEGEGAEGYTF.

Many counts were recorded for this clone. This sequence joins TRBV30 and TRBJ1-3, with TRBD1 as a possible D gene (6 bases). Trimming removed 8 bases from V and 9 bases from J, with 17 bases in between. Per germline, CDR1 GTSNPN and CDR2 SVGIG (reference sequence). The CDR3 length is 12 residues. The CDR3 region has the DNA TGTGCCCGCCAGGGGCGAAAGGGCACCATATATTTT. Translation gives CARQGRKGTIYF.

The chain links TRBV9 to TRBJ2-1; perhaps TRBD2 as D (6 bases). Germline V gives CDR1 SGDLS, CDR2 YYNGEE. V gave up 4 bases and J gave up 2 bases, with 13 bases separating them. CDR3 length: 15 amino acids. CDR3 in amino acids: CASSPQLAPYNEQFF. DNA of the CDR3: TGTGCCAGCAGCCCCCAACTAGCACCCTACAATGAGCAGTTCTTC. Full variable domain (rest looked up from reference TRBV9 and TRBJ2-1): DSGVTQTPKHLITATGQRVTLRCSPRSGDLSVYWYQQSLDQGLQFLIQYYNGEERAKGNILERFSAQQFPDLHSELNLSSLELGDSALYFCASSPQLAPYNEQFFGPGTRLTVL.

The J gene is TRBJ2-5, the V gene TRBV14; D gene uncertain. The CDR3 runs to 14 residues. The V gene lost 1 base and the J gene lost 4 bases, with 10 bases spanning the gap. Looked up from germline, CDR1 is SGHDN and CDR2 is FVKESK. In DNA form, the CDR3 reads TGTGCCAGCAGCCAAGTGGGCCGCGCAGAGACCCAGTACTTC. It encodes CASSQVGRAETQYF.

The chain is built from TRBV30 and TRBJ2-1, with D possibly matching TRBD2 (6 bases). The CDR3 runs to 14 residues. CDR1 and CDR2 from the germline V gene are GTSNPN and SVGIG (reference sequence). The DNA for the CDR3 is TGTGCGTTGGAGGAGGGCGAGTATTACAATGAGCAGTTCTTC. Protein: CALEEGEYYNEQFF.

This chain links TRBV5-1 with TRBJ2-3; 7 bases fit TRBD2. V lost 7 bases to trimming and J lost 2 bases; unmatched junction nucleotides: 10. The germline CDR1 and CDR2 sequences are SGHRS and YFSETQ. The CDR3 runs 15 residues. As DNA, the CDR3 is TGCGCCAGCGCCCCCGCGGGAGAGAACACAGATACGCAGTATTTT. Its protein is CASAPAGENTDTQYF. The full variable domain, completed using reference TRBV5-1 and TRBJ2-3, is KAGVTQTPRYLIKTRGQQVTLSCSPISGHRSVSWYQQTPGQGLQFLFEYFSETQRNKGNFPGRFSGRQFSNSRSEMNVSTLELGDSALYLCASAPAGENTDTQYFGPGTRLTVL.

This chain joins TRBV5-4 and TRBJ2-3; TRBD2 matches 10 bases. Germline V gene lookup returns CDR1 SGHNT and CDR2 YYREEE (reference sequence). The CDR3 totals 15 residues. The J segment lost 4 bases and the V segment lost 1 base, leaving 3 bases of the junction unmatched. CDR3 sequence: CASSLQREGADTQYF. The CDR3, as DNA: TGTGCCAGCAGCTTGCAGCGGGAGGGCGCAGATACGCAGTATTTT.

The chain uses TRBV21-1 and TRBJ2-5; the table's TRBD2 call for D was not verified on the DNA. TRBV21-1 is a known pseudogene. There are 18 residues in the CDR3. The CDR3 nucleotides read TGTGCCAGCAGCGGTCTTTCTTTAGTATCAGGGAGGGAAGAGACCCAGTACTTC. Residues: CASSGLSLVSGREETQYF.

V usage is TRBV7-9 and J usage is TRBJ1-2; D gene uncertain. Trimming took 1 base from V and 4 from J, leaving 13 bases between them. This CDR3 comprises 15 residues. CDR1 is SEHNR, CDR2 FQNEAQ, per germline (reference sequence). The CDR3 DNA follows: TGTGCCAGCAGCTTAGTCGGCGGAGCCTCCTATGGCTACACCTTC. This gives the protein CASSLVGGASYGYTF.